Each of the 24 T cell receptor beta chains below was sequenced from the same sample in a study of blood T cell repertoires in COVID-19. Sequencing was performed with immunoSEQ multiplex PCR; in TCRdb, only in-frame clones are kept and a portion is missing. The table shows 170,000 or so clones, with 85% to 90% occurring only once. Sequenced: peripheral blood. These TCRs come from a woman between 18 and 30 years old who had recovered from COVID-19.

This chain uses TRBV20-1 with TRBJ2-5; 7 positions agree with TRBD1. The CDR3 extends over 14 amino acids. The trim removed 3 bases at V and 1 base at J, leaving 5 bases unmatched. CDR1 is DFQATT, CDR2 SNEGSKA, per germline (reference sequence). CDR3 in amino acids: CSASRQGLQETQYF. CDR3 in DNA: TGCAGTGCTAGTCGACAGGGCCTCCAAGAGACCCAGTACTTC.

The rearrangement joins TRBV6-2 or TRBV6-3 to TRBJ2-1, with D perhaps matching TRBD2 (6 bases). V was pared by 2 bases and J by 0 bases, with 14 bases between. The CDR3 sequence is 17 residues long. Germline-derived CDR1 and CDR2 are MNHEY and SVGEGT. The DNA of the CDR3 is TGTGCCAGCAGTTACGGGGTGAACGGGAGCTCCTACAATGAGCAGTTCTTC. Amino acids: CASSYGVNGSSYNEQFF.

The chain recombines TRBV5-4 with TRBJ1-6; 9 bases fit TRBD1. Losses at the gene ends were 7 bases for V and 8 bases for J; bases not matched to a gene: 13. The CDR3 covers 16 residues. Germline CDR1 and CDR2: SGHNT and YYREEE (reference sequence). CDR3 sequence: CASSLVGTGLDSPLHF. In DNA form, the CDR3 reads TGTGCCAGCTCCCTGGTGGGGACAGGGTTGGATTCACCCCTCCACTTT.

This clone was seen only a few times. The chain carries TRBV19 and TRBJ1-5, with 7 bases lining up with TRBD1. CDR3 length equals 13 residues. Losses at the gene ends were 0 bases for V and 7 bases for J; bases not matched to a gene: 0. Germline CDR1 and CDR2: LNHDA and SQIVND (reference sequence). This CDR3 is CASSIEGGQPQHF. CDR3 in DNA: TGTGCCAGTAGTATAGAAGGGGGCCAGCCCCAGCATTTT.

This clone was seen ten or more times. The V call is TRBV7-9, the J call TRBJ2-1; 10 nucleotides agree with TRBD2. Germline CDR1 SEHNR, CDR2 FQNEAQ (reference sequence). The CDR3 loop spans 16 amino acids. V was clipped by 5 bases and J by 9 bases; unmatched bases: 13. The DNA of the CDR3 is TGTGCCAGCAGCAAAACTAGCGGGGTAACCGCTGGTGAGCAGTTCTTC. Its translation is CASSKTSGVTAGEQFF.

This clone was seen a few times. The CDR3 DNA reads as TGCGCCAGCAGCTTGGAGGGGGGGCCGAGGCAGCCCCAGCATTTT. This codes for CASSLEGGPRQPQHF. The V call is TRBV5-1, the J call TRBJ1-5; D is possibly TRBD1 (6 bases). CDR3 length: 15 amino acids. Germline assignment: CDR1 SGHRS and CDR2 YFSETQ. Trimming stripped 0 bases from V and 7 bases from J, with 14 bases between. Full variable domain (remainder filled in from reference TRBV5-1 and TRBJ1-5): KAGVTQTPRYLIKTRGQQVTLSCSPISGHRSVSWYQQTPGQGLQFLFEYFSETQRNKGNFPGRFSGRQFSNSRSEMNVSTLELGDSALYLCASSLEGGPRQPQHFGDGTRLSIL.

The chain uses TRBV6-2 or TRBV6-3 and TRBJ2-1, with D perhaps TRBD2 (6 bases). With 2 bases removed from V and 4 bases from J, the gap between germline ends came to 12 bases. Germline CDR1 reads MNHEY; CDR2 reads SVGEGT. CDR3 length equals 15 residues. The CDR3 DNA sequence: TGTGCCAGCAGTTACCTACCTGCGGGATACAATGAGCAGTTCTTC. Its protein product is CASSYLPAGYNEQFF.

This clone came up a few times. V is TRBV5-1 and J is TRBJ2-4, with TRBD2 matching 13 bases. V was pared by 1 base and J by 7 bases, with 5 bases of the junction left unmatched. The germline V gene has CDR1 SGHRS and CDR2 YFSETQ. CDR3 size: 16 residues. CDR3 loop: CASSLPLAGGTNIQYF. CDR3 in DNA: TGCGCCAGCAGCTTGCCACTAGCGGGGGGGACTAACATTCAGTACTTC.

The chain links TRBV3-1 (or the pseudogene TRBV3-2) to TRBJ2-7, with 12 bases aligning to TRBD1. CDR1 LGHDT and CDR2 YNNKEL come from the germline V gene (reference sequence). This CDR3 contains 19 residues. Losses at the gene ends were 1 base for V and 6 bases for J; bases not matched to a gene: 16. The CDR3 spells CASSQVSGTGGENDSEQYF. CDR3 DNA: TGTGCCAGCAGCCAAGTGTCCGGGACAGGGGGCGAAAACGACTCCGAGCAGTACTTC.

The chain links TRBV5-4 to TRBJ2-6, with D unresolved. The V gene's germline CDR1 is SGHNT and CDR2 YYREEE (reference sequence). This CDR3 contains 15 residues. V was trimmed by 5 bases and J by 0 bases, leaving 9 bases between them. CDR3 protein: CASRPVDSGANVLTF. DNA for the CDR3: TGTGCCAGCAGACCTGTAGACTCTGGGGCCAACGTCCTGACTTTC.

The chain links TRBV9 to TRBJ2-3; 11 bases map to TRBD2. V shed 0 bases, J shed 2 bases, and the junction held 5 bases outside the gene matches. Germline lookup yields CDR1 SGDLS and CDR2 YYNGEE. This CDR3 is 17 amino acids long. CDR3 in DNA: TGTGCCAGCAGCGTAGCTACTAGCGGGGGATTCACAGATACGCAGTATTTT. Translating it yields CASSVATSGGFTDTQYF.

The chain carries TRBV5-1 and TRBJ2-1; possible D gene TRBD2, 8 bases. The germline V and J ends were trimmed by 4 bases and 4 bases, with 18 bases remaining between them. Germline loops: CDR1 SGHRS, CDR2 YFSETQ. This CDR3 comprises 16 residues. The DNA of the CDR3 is TGCGCCAGCAGCCGAGGGGGCAGCGGGGGATACAATGAGCAGTTCTTC. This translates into CASSRGGSGGYNEQFF. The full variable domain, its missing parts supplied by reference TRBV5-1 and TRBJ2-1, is KAGVTQTPRYLIKTRGQQVTLSCSPISGHRSVSWYQQTPGQGLQFLFEYFSETQRNKGNFPGRFSGRQFSNSRSEMNVSTLELGDSALYLCASSRGGSGGYNEQFFGPGTRLTVL.

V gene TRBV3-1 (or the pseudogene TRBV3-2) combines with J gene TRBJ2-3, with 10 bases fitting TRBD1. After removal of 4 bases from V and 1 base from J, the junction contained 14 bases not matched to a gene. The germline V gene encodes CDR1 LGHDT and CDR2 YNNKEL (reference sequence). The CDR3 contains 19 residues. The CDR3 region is CASSLGPGTGDCGTDTQYF. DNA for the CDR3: TGTGCCAGCAGCCTAGGACCGGGGACAGGGGATTGTGGCACAGATACGCAGTATTTT.

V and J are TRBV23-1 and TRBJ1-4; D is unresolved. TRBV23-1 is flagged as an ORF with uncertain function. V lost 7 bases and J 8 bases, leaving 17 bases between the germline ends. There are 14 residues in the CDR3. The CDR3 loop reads CASKKYDIIEKLFF. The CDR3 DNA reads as TGCGCCAGCAAGAAGTACGACATTATCGAAAAACTGTTTTTT.

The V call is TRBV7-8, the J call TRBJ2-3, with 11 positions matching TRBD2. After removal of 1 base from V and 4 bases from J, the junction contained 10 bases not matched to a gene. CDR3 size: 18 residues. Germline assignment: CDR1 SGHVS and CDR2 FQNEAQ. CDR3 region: CASSLGRFSGGAPDTQYF. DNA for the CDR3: TGTGCCAGCAGCTTAGGAAGGTTTAGCGGGGGGGCGCCAGATACGCAGTATTTT.

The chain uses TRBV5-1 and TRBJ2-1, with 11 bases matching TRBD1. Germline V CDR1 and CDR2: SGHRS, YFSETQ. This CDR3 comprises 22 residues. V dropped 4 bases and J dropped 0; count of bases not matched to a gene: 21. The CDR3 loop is CASSPGTGGSKDRKSSYNEQFF. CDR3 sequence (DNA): TGCGCCAGCAGCCCCGGGACAGGGGGAAGTAAAGATCGAAAAAGCTCCTACAATGAGCAGTTCTTC.

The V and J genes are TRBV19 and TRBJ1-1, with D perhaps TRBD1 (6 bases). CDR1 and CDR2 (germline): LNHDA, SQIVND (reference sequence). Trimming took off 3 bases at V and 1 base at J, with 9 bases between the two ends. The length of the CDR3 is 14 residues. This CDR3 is CASSITGTNTEAFF. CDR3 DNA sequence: TGTGCCAGTAGTATTACAGGGACGAACACTGAAGCTTTCTTT.

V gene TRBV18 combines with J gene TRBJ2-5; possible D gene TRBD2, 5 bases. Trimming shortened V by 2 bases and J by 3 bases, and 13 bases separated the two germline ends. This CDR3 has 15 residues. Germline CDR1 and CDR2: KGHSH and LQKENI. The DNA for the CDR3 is TGTGCCAGCTCACCAAGTTTTACAGCGGAAGAGACCCAGTACTTC. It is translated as CASSPSFTAEETQYF.

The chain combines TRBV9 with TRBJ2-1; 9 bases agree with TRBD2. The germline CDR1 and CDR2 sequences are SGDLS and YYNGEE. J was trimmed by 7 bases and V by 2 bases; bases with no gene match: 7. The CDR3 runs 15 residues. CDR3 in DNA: TGTGCCAGCAGCGTGGCGGGGGGGCCTTGGAATGAGCAGTTCTTC. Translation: CASSVAGGPWNEQFF. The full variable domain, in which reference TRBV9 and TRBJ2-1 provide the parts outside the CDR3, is DSGVTQTPKHLITATGQRVTLRCSPRSGDLSVYWYQQSLDQGLQFLIQYYNGEERAKGNILERFSAQQFPDLHSELNLSSLELGDSALYFCASSVAGGPWNEQFFGPGTRLTVL.

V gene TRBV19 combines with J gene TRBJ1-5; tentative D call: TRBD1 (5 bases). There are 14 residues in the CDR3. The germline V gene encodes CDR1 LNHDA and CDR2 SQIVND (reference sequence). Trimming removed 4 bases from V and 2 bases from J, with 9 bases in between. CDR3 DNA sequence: TGTGCCAGTAGTACAACAGGCCGCAATCAGCCCCAGCATTTT. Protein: CASSTTGRNQPQHF.

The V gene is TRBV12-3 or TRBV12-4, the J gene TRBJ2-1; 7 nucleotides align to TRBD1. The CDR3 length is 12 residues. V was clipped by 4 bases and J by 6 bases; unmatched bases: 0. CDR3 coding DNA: TGTGCCAGCAGTTCAGGGGGCAATGAGCAGTTCTTC. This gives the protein CASSSGGNEQFF.

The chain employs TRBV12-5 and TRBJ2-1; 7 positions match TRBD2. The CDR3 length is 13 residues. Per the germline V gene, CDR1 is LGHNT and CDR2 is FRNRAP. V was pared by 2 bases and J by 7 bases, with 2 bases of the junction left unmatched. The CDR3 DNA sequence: TGTGCTAGTGGTTTGCCAGCGGGGAATGAGCAGTTCTTC. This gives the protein CASGLPAGNEQFF.

CDR3 protein: CATAPGLAVDTQYF. CDR3 DNA: TGTGCCACAGCCCCGGGACTAGCTGTTGATACGCAGTATTTT. V gene TRBV19 combines with J gene TRBJ2-3, with TRBD2 matching 9 bases. CDR1 and CDR2 (germline): LNHDA, SQIVND (reference sequence). The CDR3 is 14 amino acids. After removal of 10 bases from V and 6 bases from J, the junction contained 11 bases not matched to a gene.

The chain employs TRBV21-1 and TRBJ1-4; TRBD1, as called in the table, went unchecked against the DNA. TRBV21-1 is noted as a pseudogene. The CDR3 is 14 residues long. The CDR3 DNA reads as TGTGCCAGCAGGATGGACAGGGAGGATGAAAAACTGTTTTTT. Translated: CASRMDREDEKLFF.